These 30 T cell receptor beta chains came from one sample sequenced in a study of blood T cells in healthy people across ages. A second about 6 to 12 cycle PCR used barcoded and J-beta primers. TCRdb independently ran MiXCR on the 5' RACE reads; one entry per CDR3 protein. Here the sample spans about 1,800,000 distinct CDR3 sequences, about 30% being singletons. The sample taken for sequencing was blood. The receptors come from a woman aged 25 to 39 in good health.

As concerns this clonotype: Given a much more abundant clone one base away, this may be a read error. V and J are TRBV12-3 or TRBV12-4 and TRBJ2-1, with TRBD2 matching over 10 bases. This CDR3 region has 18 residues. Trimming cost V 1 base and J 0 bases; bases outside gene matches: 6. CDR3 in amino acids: CASSLGGLASSSYNEQFF. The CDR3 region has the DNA TGTGCCAGCAGTTTAGGGGGACTAGCGAGCAGCTCCTACAATGAGCAGTTCTTC.

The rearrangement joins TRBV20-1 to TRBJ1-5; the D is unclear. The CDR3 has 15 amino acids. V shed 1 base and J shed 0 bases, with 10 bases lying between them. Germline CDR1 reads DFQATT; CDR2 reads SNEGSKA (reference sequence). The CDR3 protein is CSARGEQYSNQPQHF. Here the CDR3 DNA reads TGCAGTGCTAGAGGAGAACAGTATAGCAATCAGCCCCAGCATTTT.

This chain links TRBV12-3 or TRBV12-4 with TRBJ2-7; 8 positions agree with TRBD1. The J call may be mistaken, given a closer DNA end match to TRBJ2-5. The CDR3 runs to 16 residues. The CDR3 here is CASSFSGGEGQETQYF. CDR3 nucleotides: TGTGCCAGCAGCTTCTCAGGGGGCGAAGGGCAAGAGACCCAGTACTTC.

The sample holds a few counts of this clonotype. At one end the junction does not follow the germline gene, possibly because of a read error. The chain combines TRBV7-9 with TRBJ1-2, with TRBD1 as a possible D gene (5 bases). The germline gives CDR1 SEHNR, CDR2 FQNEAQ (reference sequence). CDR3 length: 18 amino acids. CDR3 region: CVSSLDPGFGGDNYGYTF. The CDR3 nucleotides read TGTGTCAGCAGCTTAGACCCAGGTTTCGGGGGAGATAACTATGGCTACACCTTC.

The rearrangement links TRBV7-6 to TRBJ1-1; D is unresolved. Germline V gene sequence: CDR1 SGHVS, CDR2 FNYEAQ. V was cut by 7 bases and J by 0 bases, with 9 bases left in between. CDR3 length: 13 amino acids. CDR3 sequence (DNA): TGTGCCAGCAAGTTTAATATGAACACTGAAGCTTTCTTT. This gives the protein CASKFNMNTEAFF.

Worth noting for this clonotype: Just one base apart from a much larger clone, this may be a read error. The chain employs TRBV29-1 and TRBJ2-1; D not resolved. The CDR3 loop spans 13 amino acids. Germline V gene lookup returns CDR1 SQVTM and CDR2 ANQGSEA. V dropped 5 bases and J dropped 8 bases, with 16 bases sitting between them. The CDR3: CSVFGMTRDEQFF. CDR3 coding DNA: TGCAGCGTTTTTGGTATGACACGGGATGAGCAGTTCTTC.

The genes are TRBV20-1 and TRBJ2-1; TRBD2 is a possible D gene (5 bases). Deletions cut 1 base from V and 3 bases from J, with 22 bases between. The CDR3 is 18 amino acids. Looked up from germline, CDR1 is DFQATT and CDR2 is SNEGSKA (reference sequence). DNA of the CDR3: TGCAGTGCTAGAGGTTTTCAAGCGGTCACGACTTACTACAATGAGCAGTTCTTC. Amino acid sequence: CSARGFQAVTTYYNEQFF.

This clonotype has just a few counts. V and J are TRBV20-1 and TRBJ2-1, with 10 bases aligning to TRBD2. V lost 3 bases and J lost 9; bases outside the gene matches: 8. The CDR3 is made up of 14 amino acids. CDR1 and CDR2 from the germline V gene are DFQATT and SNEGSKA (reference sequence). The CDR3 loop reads CSASRSGRGGEQFF. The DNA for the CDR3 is TGCAGTGCTAGCAGGAGCGGGAGGGGTGGTGAGCAGTTCTTC.

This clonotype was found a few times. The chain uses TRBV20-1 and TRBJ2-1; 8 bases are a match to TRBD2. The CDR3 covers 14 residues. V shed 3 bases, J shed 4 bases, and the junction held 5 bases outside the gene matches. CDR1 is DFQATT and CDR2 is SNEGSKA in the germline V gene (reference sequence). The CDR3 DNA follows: TGCAGTGCTAGGAAGCGGGGGCCTTACAATGAGCAGTTCTTC. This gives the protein CSARKRGPYNEQFF.

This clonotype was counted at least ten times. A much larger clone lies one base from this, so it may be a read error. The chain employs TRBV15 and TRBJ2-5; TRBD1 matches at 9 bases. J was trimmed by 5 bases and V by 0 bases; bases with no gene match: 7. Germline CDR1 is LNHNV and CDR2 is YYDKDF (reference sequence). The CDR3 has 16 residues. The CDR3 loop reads CATSRDGTGSRETQYF. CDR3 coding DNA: TGTGCCACCAGCAGAGATGGGACAGGGAGTAGGGAGACCCAGTACTTC. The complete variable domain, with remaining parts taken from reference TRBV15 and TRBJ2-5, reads DAMVIQNPRYQVTQFGKPVTLSCSQTLNHNVMYWYQQKSSQAPKLLFHYYDKDFNNEADTPDNFQSRRPNTSFCFLDIRSPGLGDTAMYLCATSRDGTGSRETQYFGPGTRLLVL.

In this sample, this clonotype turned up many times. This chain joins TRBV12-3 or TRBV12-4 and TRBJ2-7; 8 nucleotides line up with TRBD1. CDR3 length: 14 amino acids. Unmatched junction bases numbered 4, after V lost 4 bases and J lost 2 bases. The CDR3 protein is CASSYRDRPYEQYF. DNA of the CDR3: TGTGCCAGCAGTTACCGGGACAGGCCCTACGAGCAGTACTTC.

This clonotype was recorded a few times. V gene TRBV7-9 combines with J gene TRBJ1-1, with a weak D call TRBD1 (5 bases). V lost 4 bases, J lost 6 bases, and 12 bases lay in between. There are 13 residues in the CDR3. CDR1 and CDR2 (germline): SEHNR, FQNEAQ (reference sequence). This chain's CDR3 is CASSSGHLAEAFF. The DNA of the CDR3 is TGTGCCAGCAGCTCCGGACACCTAGCTGAAGCTTTCTTT.

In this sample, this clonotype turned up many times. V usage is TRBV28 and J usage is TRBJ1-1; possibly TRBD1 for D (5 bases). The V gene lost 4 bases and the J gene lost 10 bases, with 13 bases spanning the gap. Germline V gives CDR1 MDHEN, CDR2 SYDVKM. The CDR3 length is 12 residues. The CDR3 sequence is CASSSDGRGAFF. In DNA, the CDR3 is TGTGCCAGCAGTTCGGACGGGAGGGGAGCTTTCTTT.

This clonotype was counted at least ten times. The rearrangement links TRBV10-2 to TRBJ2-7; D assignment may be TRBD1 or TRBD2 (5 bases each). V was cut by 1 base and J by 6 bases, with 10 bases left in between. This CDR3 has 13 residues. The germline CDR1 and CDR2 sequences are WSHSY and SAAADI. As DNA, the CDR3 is TGCGCCAGCAGTGAGTACGACAGCGGCGAGCAGTACTTC. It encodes CASSEYDSGEQYF.

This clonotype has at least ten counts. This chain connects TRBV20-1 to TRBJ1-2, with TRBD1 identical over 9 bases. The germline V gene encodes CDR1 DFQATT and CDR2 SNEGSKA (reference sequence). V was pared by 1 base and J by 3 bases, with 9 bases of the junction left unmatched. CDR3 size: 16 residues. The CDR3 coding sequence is TGCAGTGCTAGAGGGGCAAGGGACAGGGATCACTATGGCTACACCTTC. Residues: CSARGARDRDHYGYTF.

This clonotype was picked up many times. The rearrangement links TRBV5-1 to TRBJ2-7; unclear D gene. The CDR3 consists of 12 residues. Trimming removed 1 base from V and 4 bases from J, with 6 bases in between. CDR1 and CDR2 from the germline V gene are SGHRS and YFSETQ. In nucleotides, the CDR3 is TGCGCCAGCAGCTTGATTCCATACGAGCAGTACTTC. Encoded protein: CASSLIPYEQYF.

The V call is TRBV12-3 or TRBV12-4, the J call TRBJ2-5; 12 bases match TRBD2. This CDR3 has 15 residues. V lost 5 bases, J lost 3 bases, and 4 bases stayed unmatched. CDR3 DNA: TGTGCCAGCAGTACCCGGACTAGCGGGAAAGAGACCCAGTACTTC. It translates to CASSTRTSGKETQYF.

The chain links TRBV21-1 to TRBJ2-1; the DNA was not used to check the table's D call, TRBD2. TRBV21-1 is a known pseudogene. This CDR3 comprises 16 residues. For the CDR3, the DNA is TGTGCCAGCAGCAAAGCCCTGGGACTAGCCTTGAATGGGCAGTTCTTC. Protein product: CASSKALGLALNGQFF.

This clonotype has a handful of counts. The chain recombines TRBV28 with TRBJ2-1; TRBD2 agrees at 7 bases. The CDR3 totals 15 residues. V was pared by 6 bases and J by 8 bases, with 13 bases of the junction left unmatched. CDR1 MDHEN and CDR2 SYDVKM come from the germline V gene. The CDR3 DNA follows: TGTGCCAGCAGATTTTGGGGGGGGACTCACTATGAGCAGTTCTTC. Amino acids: CASRFWGGTHYEQFF.

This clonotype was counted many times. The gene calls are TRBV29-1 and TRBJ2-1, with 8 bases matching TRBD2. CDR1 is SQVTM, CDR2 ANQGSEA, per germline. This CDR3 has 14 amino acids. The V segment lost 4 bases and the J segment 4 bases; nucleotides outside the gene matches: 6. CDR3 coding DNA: TGCAGCGTTGTGGCGGGGGGTCTATACAATGAGCAGTTCTTC. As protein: CSVVAGGLYNEQFF.

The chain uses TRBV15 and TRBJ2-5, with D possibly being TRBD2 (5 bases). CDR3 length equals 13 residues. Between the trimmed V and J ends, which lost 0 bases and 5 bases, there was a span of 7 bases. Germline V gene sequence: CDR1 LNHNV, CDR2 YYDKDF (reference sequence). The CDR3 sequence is CATSRDGDETQYF. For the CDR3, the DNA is TGTGCCACCAGCAGAGACGGGGATGAGACCCAGTACTTC.

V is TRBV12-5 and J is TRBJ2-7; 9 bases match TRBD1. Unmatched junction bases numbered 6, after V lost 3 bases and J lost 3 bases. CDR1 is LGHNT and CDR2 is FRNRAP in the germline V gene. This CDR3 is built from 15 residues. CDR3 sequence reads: CASGFPGTGNYEQYF. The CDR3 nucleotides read TGTGCTAGTGGTTTCCCCGGGACAGGGAACTACGAGCAGTACTTC.

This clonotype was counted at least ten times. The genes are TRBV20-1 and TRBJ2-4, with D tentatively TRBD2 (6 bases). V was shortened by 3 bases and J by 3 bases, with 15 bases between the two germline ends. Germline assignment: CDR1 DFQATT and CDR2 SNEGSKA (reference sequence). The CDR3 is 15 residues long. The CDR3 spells CSARQRAEGKNIQYF. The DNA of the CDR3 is TGCAGTGCTAGGCAGCGGGCCGAAGGCAAAAACATTCAGTACTTC.

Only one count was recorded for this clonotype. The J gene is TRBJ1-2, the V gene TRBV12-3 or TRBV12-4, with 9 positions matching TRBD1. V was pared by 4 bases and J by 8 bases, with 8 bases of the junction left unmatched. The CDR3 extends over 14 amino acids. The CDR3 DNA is TGTGCCAGCAGTTCCGCCGGGACAGGGAGGGGCTACACCTTC. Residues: CASSSAGTGRGYTF.

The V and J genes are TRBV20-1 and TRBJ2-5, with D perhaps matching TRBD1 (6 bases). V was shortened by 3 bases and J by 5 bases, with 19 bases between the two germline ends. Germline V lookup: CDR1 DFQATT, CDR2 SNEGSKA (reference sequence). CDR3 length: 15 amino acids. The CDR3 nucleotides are TGCAGTGCTAGGGGAATGTCAGGGGCGCGTGAGACCCAGTACTTC. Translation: CSARGMSGARETQYF.

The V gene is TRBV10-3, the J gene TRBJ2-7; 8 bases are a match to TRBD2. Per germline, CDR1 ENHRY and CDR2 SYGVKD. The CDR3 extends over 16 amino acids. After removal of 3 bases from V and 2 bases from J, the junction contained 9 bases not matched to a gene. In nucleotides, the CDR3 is TGTGCCATCAGTGAACAAGGCGGGAGGTTCACCTACGAGCAGTACTTC. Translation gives CAISEQGGRFTYEQYF.

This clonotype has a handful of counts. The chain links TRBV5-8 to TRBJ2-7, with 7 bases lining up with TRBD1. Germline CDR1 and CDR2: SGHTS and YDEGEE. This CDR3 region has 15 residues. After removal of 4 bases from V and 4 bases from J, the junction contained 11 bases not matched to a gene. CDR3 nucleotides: TGTGCCAGCAGCGCGAATACAGGGGCTGGGTACGAGCAGTACTTC. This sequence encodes CASSANTGAGYEQYF.

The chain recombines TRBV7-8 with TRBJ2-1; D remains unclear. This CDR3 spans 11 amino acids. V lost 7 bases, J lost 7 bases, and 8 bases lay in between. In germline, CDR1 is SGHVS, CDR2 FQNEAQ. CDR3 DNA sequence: TGTGCCAGCAAGCGACTTAATGAGCAGTTCTTC. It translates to CASKRLNEQFF.

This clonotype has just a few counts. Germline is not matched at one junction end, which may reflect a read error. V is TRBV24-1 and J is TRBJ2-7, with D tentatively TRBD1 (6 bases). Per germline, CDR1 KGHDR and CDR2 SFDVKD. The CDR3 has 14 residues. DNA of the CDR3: TGTGTCACCAGTGACACGGGGATAGGGGGAGAGCAGTACTTC. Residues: CVTSDTGIGGEQYF.

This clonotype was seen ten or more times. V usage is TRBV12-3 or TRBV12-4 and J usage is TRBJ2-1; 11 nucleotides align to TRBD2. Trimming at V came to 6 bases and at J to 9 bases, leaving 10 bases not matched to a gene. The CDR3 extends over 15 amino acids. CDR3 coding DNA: TGTGCCAGCAGGACACTAGCGGGAGTACTGGGTGAGCAGTTCTTC. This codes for CASRTLAGVLGEQFF.